Listed below are T cell receptor beta chains from one sample, sequenced in a study of response to subunit inactivated influenza vaccine. Each CDR3 protein gets one entry after TCRdb re-called the RT-PCR reads with MiXCR. The profile covers approximately 570,000 distinct CDR3 sequences, with about 7.6% appearing a single time and 10% to 15% taken by the ten largest. This specimen consisted of PBMCs from blood, obtained roughly 24 months after vaccination. These TCRs come from a man between 50 and 75 years old who received an inactivated influenza vaccine. CDR3s include the opening cysteine and the closing phenylalanine or tryptophan.

TRBJ2-3,TRBV4-2,CASSQDRRGAADTQYF
TRBJ1-3,TRBV7-2,CASSLEVTGNTIYF
TRBJ2-3,TRBV4-3,CASSQVWASSPDTQYF
TRBJ2-1,TRBV7-6,CASSLHRAVSYNEQFF
TRBJ2-5,TRBV9,CASSVGYKLYQETQYF
TRBJ2-7,TRBV20-1,CSARLTGFSYEQYF
TRBJ2-1,TRBV27,CASSLQAGGYNEQFF
TRBJ2-3,TRBV20-1,CSAAPGYTDTQYF
TRBJ1-1,TRBV7-9,CASSLDLTGGAGEAFF
TRBJ2-3,TRBV13,CASTGTSEGVTQYF
TRBJ2-3,TRBV29-1,CSVSGQGVTDTQYF
TRBJ2-5,TRBV6-2/TRBV6-3,CASRRLAAKETQYF
TRBJ2-1,TRBV29-1,CSAASGSGYNEQFF
TRBJ1-1,TRBV25-1,CASSEWVVQGTEAFF
TRBJ2-2,TRBV25-1,CASAAGTGGPGELFF
TRBJ1-2,TRBV7-2,CASTGKGNYGYTF
TRBJ2-7,TRBV29-1,CSVESQSGRADEQYF
TRBJ2-7,TRBV20-1,CSARPVQRATYEQYF
TRBJ2-1,TRBV2,CASSTDNEQFF
TRBJ2-7,TRBV5-1,CASSLDGTSGEQYF
TRBJ2-7,TRBV20-1,CSARDWSSYEQYF
TRBJ2-5,TRBV10-3,CAIMGTGGRETQYF
TRBJ2-2,TRBV7-9,CACSRQSLTGELFF
TRBJ1-1,TRBV12-3/TRBV12-4,CASSLAWNAEAFF
TRBJ1-1,TRBV4-3,CASSQDLLTEAFF
TRBJ2-7,TRBV6-5,CASSYQEKGTGEAREQYF
TRBJ2-1,TRBV29-1,CSVASGAYNEQFF
TRBJ2-1,TRBV6-2/TRBV6-3,CASSYSRTSGRNEQFF
TRBJ1-1,TRBV20-1,CSARVMTGPTEAFF
TRBJ1-3,TRBV4-1,CASSQDATYSGNTIYF
TRBJ2-7,TRBV5-6,CASSLDVYEQYF
TRBJ2-2,TRBV23-1,CASSHPKGTTNTGELFF
TRBJ2-3,TRBV5-5,CASSLRIGTDTQYF
TRBJ2-3,TRBV6-2/TRBV6-3,CASTKDGGASTDTQYF
TRBJ2-1,TRBV25-1,CASTGSGGRGSYNEQFF
TRBJ1-5,TRBV20-1,CSARGSQGYQPQHF
TRBJ1-1,TRBV9,CASSVGGGLKAEAFF